Following are 3 T cell receptor beta chains from one sample sequenced in a study of shared clonotypes between healthy human individuals. TCRdb keeps only in-frame clones here, not all; method: immunoSEQ multiplex PCR. The sample comprises about 710,000 clones, around 73% of which are singletons, and under 2% rests with the top ten. Sequenced: memory CD4+ T cells sorted from blood. The subset denotes: CD45RA-negative fraction. The receptors shown here come from a woman between 25 and 40 years old in good health.

This rearrangement joins TRBV6-6 to TRBJ2-3; 9 nucleotides agree with TRBD2. V was clipped by 7 bases and J by 2 bases; unmatched bases: 7. CDR1 MNHNY and CDR2 SVGAGI come from the germline V gene (reference sequence). The CDR3 has 15 amino acids. CDR3 bases: TGTGCCAGCAAGGGCGGGAGGGGAACCACAGATACGCAGTATTTT. Residues: CASKGGRGTTDTQYF.

The chain has TRBV4-1 and TRBJ2-7; no clear D. This CDR3 is 14 amino acids long. CDR1 MGHRA and CDR2 YSYEKL come from the germline V gene. V lost 1 base to trimming and J lost 4 bases, with 11 bases between them. CDR3 sequence (DNA): TGCGCCAGCAGCCAAGGCCCCCTTTCTTACGAGCAGTACTTC. Translated, it gives CASSQGPLSYEQYF.

This clone appeared once. The rearrangement links TRBV2 to TRBJ1-5, with TRBD1 identical over 7 bases. Germline lookup yields CDR1 SNHLY and CDR2 FYNNEI. V lost 6 bases to trimming and J lost 3 bases; unmatched junction nucleotides: 5. The CDR3 runs to 14 residues. CDR3 nucleotides: TGTGCCAGCAGGGGGACAGCTAACAATCAGCCCCAGCATTTT. As protein: CASRGTANNQPQHF.